The 29 T cell receptor beta chains listed next were all sequenced from one sample in a study of spatial heterogeneity in lung cancer. TCRdb reprocessed the 5' RACE reads via MiXCR and lists one record per CDR3 protein. Of about 120,000 distinct CDR3 sequences in the sample, 12% were seen once. Time point of the sample: blood at routine non-recurrence follow-up after resection. Material for sequencing was whole RNA from tumor, nontumor lung or frozen PBMC, left unsorted. Sequencing used PBMCs, obtained at follow-up. The receptors were gathered from a male donor with early-stage non-small cell lung cancer.

Many counts were recorded for this clonotype. The chain uses TRBV29-1 and TRBJ2-3; 10 nucleotides match TRBD2. V lost 6 bases and J lost 9; bases outside the gene matches: 9. Germline CDR1 and CDR2: SQVTM and ANQGSEA. The CDR3 covers 13 residues. CDR3 in amino acids: CSVARGTSDTQYF. CDR3 bases: TGCAGCGTCGCCCGGGGGACTAGCGACACGCAGTATTTT.

This chain links TRBV6-5 with TRBJ1-1, with D perhaps matching TRBD1 (5 bases). Germline V gives CDR1 MNHEY, CDR2 SVGAGI. The CDR3 spans 14 residues. V lost 4 bases, J lost 3 bases, and 12 bases lay in between. This chain's CDR3 is CASSLGGWDTEAFF. The CDR3 coding sequence is TGTGCCAGCAGTTTGGGGGGATGGGACACTGAAGCTTTCTTT.

The chain has TRBV12-3 or TRBV12-4 and TRBJ2-7, with D unclear. V lost 4 bases to trimming and J lost 5 bases, with 9 bases between them. The CDR3 sequence is 12 residues long. In DNA form, the CDR3 reads TGTGCCAGCAGTTCGACTGCGGACGAGCAGTACTTC. Translation gives CASSSTADEQYF.

The rearrangement uses TRBV10-2 and TRBJ2-1; TRBD2 agrees at 7 bases. This CDR3 is 16 amino acids long. J lost 5 bases, V lost 3 bases, and 10 bases had no gene match. CDR1 WSHSY and CDR2 SAAADI come from the germline V gene. CDR3 protein: CASSEGGLAANNEQFF. CDR3 DNA sequence: TGCGCCAGCAGTGAAGGTGGGCTAGCGGCCAACAATGAGCAGTTCTTC.

This sequence joins TRBV20-1 and TRBJ2-3, with D maybe TRBD2 (7 bases). Germline V gene sequence: CDR1 DFQATT, CDR2 SNEGSKA (reference sequence). This CDR3 contains 15 residues. Trimming pared 3 bases from V and 4 bases from J, leaving 17 bases between. The CDR3 coding sequence is TGCAGTGCTAGTCTGGAGGGGGGGAACGCAGATACGCAGTATTTT. It translates to CSASLEGGNADTQYF.

This clonotype was counted between two and nine times. The chain links TRBV20-1 to TRBJ2-3, with 9 bases identical to TRBD2. The CDR3 extends over 16 amino acids. Germline values: CDR1 DFQATT, CDR2 SNEGSKA (reference sequence). V shed 1 base and J 1 base; nucleotides not matched to a gene: 6. In DNA, the CDR3 is TGCAGTGCTAGAGCTAGCGGGGCGTTTCGCACAGATACGCAGTATTTT. This encodes CSARASGAFRTDTQYF.

J is TRBJ2-2 and V is TRBV10-3; no clear D. The CDR3 length is 13 residues. V lost 3 bases and J lost 0, with 2 bases in between. In germline, CDR1 is ENHRY, CDR2 SYGVKD. This CDR3 is CAISETNTGELFF. CDR3 bases: TGTGCCATCAGTGAAACGAACACCGGGGAGCTGTTTTTT.

The chain links TRBV12-3 or TRBV12-4 to TRBJ2-5; D may be TRBD1 (5 bases). This CDR3 has 16 residues. The V and J ends lost 5 bases and 1 base respectively, with 17 bases between them. CDR3: CASSNNRRRIQETQYF. DNA for the CDR3: TGTGCCAGCAGTAACAACAGGCGCCGAATCCAAGAGACCCAGTACTTC.

This chain joins TRBV30 and TRBJ1-2, with D possibly TRBD1 on 5 matching bases. Germline V gene lookup returns CDR1 GTSNPN and CDR2 SVGIG (reference sequence). With 4 bases removed from V and 5 bases from J, the gap between germline ends came to 20 bases. This CDR3 comprises 15 residues. The CDR3 nucleotides read TGTGCCTGGATGGGGGACCGACGGCTGGGATATGGCTACACCTTC. It specifies CAWMGDRRLGYGYTF. Drawing the rest from reference TRBV30 and TRBJ1-2, the complete variable domain is SQTIHQWPATLVQPVGSPLSLECTVEGTSNPNLYWYRQAAGRGLQLLFYSVGIGQISSEVPQNLSASRPQDRQFILSSKKLLLSDSGFYLCAWMGDRRLGYGYTFGSGTRLTVV.

This clonotype was seen at least ten times. The V and J genes are TRBV28 and TRBJ2-5; 12 bases are a match to TRBD1. CDR1 and CDR2 from the germline V gene are MDHEN and SYDVKM. The trim removed 5 bases at V and 5 bases at J, leaving 12 bases unmatched. The CDR3 extends over 17 amino acids. CDR3 residues: CASSLNPGQGAQETQYF. CDR3 in DNA: TGTGCCAGCAGTCTTAATCCGGGACAGGGGGCGCAGGAGACCCAGTACTTC.

V is TRBV6-2 or TRBV6-3 and J is TRBJ1-5; tentative D call: TRBD1 (6 bases). CDR3 length equals 17 residues. Per germline, CDR1 MNHEY and CDR2 SVGEGT. The V end lost 4 bases, the J end lost 4 bases, and 20 bases lay between the germline ends. The DNA of the CDR3 is TGTGCCAGCAGTTTCCATCCCTTCCAAGGGGGGAATCAGCCCCAGCATTTT. Translating gives CASSFHPFQGGNQPQHF.

This clonotype was found many times. V gene TRBV7-2 combines with J gene TRBJ2-7; D remains ambiguous. CDR3 length equals 16 residues. V lost 2 bases to trimming and J lost 1 base, with 15 bases between them. In germline, CDR1 is SGHTA, CDR2 FQGNSA. The chain's CDR3 is CASSLFSARVSYEQYF. The CDR3 region has the DNA TGTGCCAGCAGCTTATTCTCGGCTAGAGTTTCCTACGAGCAGTACTTC. Looking up the rest from reference TRBV7-2 and TRBJ2-7 gives the full variable domain: GAGVSQSPSNKVTEKGKDVELRCDPISGHTALYWYRQSLGQGLEFLIYFQGNSAPDKSGLPSDRFSAERTGGSVSTLTIQRTQQEDSAVYLCASSLFSARVSYEQYFGPGTRLTVT.

Ten or more counts support this clonotype. The rearrangement links TRBV10-3 to TRBJ2-5, with 7 nucleotides matching TRBD1. Losses at the gene ends were 6 bases for V and 2 bases for J; bases not matched to a gene: 3. In germline, CDR1 is ENHRY, CDR2 SYGVKD. The CDR3 totals 13 residues. The CDR3 protein is CAISVGQQETQYF. The CDR3 DNA sequence: TGTGCCATCAGCGTGGGACAGCAAGAGACCCAGTACTTC.

V is TRBV5-1 and J is TRBJ2-7; 11 bases line up with TRBD1. The CDR3 is 14 amino acids. Germline V CDR1 and CDR2: SGHRS, YFSETQ. V shed 5 bases and J 3 bases; nucleotides not matched to a gene: 4. The CDR3 spells CASSRGTGGYEQYF. The CDR3 region has the DNA TGCGCCAGCAGTAGAGGGACAGGGGGCTACGAGCAGTACTTC. Combining the CDR3 with reference TRBV5-1 and TRBJ2-7 gives the whole variable domain KAGVTQTPRYLIKTRGQQVTLSCSPISGHRSVSWYQQTPGQGLQFLFEYFSETQRNKGNFPGRFSGRQFSNSRSEMNVSTLELGDSALYLCASSRGTGGYEQYFGPGTRLTVT.

Ten or more counts support this clonotype. This chain links TRBV27 with TRBJ2-5; the D gene is possibly TRBD2 (6 bases). The germline V gene has CDR1 MNHEY and CDR2 SMNVEV (reference sequence). The CDR3 totals 13 residues. V dropped 6 bases and J dropped 6 bases, with 14 bases sitting between them. The CDR3 here is CASRGDLQKTQYF. The CDR3 DNA sequence: TGTGCCAGCAGAGGGGACTTACAAAAGACCCAGTACTTC.

This clonotype was counted many times. This chain links TRBV7-8 with TRBJ2-1; D might be TRBD1 (6 bases). Trimming took 1 base from V and 2 from J, leaving 9 bases between them. CDR1 is SGHVS and CDR2 is FQNEAQ in the germline V gene. The CDR3 loop spans 15 amino acids. CDR3 bases: TGTGCCAGCAGCTTAGAGGGGGTCACCTACAATGAGCAGTTCTTC. This encodes CASSLEGVTYNEQFF.

This clonotype has more than one count but fewer than ten. This chain uses TRBV5-1 with TRBJ2-1; D is undetermined. CDR3 length: 15 residues. Trimming shortened V by 4 bases and J by 0 bases, and 11 bases separated the two germline ends. The germline gives CDR1 SGHRS, CDR2 YFSETQ. The CDR3 reads CASSPSTSSYNEQFF. The CDR3 DNA sequence: TGCGCCAGCAGCCCTTCGACCAGCTCCTACAATGAGCAGTTCTTC.

This clonotype was seen repeatedly, ten times or more. The rearrangement links TRBV20-1 to TRBJ2-5; D perhaps matches TRBD1 (5 bases). Trimming shortened V by 6 bases and J by 4 bases, and 15 bases separated the two germline ends. The CDR3 contains 13 residues. Germline V CDR1 and CDR2: DFQATT, SNEGSKA (reference sequence). The CDR3 sequence: CSARLTAPETQYF. CDR3 bases: TGCAGTGCCAGATTGACAGCCCCAGAGACCCAGTACTTC.

This clonotype occurred many times. The chain recombines TRBV29-1 with TRBJ1-1, with TRBD1 matching 7 bases. V lost 4 bases and J lost 5; bases outside the gene matches: 7. The CDR3 length is 13 residues. Germline CDR1 is SQVTM and CDR2 is ANQGSEA. The CDR3 loop reads CSVAGTERTEAFF. The CDR3 nucleotides read TGCAGCGTTGCCGGGACAGAGAGGACTGAAGCTTTCTTT.

This clonotype was picked up a small number of times. The chain has TRBV5-1 and TRBJ1-3; D may be TRBD1 (6 bases). Per the germline V gene, CDR1 is SGHRS and CDR2 is YFSETQ. This CDR3 is built from 15 residues. V was cut by 4 bases and J by 4 bases, with 15 bases left in between. CDR3 region: CASSQTGTTGNTIYF. In DNA, the CDR3 is TGCGCCAGCAGCCAAACCGGGACAACCGGAAACACCATATATTTT.

The chain recombines TRBV6-5 with TRBJ2-2; D might be TRBD1 (7 bases). CDR3 length: 14 amino acids. V gave up 6 bases and J gave up 6 bases, with 14 bases separating them. Germline V lookup: CDR1 MNHEY, CDR2 SVGAGI. CDR3: CASRRGQSAGELFF. The CDR3, as DNA: TGTGCCAGCAGGCGGGGACAGAGTGCCGGGGAGCTGTTTTTT.

This clonotype came up a few times. The chain recombines TRBV2 with TRBJ1-1; D remains unclear. The CDR3 contains 12 residues. Germline V CDR1 and CDR2: SNHLY, FYNNEI. With 3 bases removed from V and 4 bases from J, the gap between germline ends came to 6 bases. CDR3 amino acids: CASSDLSTEAFF. The CDR3 DNA is TGTGCCAGCAGTGATTTGAGCACTGAAGCTTTCTTT.

The table lists this clonotype with many counts. The V gene is TRBV5-5, the J gene TRBJ2-3, with a tentative D call TRBD2 (5 bases). CDR1 and CDR2 from the germline V gene are SGHKS and YYEKEE (reference sequence). V was trimmed by 3 bases and J by 6 bases, leaving 20 bases between them. The CDR3 consists of 16 residues. This chain's CDR3 is CASSSAQLGWRDTQYF. CDR3 in DNA: TGTGCCAGCAGCTCGGCCCAGCTAGGGTGGAGGGATACGCAGTATTTT. The whole variable domain, filled in from reference TRBV5-5 and TRBJ2-3, reads DAGVTQSPTHLIKTRGQQVTLRCSPISGHKSVSWYQQVLGQGPQFIFQYYEKEERGRGNFPDRFSARQFPNYSSELNVNALLLGDSALYLCASSSAQLGWRDTQYFGPGTRLTVL.

This clonotype was seen more than once but under ten times. This chain joins TRBV28 and TRBJ1-3; 8 bases map to TRBD1. Germline CDR1 reads MDHEN; CDR2 reads SYDVKM. Unmatched junction bases numbered 10, after V lost 3 bases and J lost 6 bases. The CDR3 length is 16 residues. The CDR3 is CASSLWTGILENTIYF. As DNA, the CDR3 is TGTGCCAGCAGTTTGTGGACAGGGATCCTTGAAAACACCATATATTTT.

This clonotype came up many times. The chain has TRBV28 and TRBJ1-4; D is unresolved. Germline V lookup: CDR1 MDHEN, CDR2 SYDVKM. Trimming shortened V by 3 bases and J by 0 bases, and 14 bases separated the two germline ends. The CDR3 sequence is 17 residues long. The CDR3 bases are TGTGCCAGCAGTTTCGGAGAAAACGACGCAACTAATGAAAAACTGTTTTTT. Protein product: CASSFGENDATNEKLFF.

This clonotype was counted many times. The chain has TRBV20-1 and TRBJ2-3, with 7 bases identical to TRBD2. The J segment lost 0 bases and the V segment lost 2 bases, leaving 11 bases of the junction unmatched. This CDR3 is 17 amino acids long. Germline loops: CDR1 DFQATT, CDR2 SNEGSKA (reference sequence). The CDR3 here is CSARTLAERTSTDTQYF. CDR3 DNA sequence: TGCAGTGCTAGAACCCTAGCGGAGCGGACTAGCACAGATACGCAGTATTTT.

The chain recombines TRBV12-3 or TRBV12-4 with TRBJ2-7, with D perhaps matching TRBD1 or TRBD2 (5 bases each). V dropped 0 bases and J dropped 3 bases, with 9 bases sitting between them. The CDR3 is 14 residues long. For the CDR3, the DNA is TGTGCCAGCAGTTTAGCGGGGGTTGACTACGAGCAGTACTTC. This translates into CASSLAGVDYEQYF.

This chain uses TRBV4-3 with TRBJ1-2; maybe TRBD1 (5 bases). V lost 3 bases, J lost 4 bases, and 9 bases lay in between. Germline V CDR1 and CDR2: LGHNA, YSLEER. The CDR3 loop spans 13 amino acids. The CDR3 sequence: CASSHPGGYGYTF. For the CDR3, the DNA is TGCGCCAGCAGCCACCCCGGGGGCTATGGCTACACCTTC.

This clonotype has more than one count but fewer than ten. J is TRBJ2-7 and V is TRBV6-5; the D gene is possibly TRBD1 (6 bases). Trimming pared 0 bases from V and 2 bases from J, leaving 14 bases between. CDR1 and CDR2 (germline): MNHEY, SVGAGI. This CDR3 is 16 amino acids long. The CDR3: CASSYSIQGLPYEQYF. The CDR3 region has the DNA TGTGCCAGCAGTTACTCGATACAGGGCTTGCCCTACGAGCAGTACTTC.